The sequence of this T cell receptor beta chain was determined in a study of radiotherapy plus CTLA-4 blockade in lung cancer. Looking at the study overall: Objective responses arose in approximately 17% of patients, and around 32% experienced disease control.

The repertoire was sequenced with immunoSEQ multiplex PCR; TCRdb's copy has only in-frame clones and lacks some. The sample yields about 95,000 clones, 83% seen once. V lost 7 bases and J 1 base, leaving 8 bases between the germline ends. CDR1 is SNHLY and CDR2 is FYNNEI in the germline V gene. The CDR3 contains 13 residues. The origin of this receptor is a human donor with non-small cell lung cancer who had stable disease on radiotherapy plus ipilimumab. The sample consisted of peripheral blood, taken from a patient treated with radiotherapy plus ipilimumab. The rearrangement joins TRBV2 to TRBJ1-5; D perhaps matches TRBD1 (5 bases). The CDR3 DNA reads TGTGCCAGCATGGGGGAGAGCAATCAGCCCCAGCATTTT. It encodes CASMGESNQPQHF.